Each of the 18 T cell receptor beta chains below was sequenced from the same sample in a study of cytomegalovirus exposure and HLA in healthy donors. The PCR made use of 60 Vbeta and 13 Jbeta primers. This table comes from immunoSEQ multiplex PCR, and its TCRdb copy is limited to in-frame clones, with some not included. Here the sample spans about 160,000 clones, 70% to 90% being singletons. Sequenced material: PBMCs. Receptor source: a woman under 40 in good health and CMV-seronegative.

Comments on this clone: At one end the junction does not follow the germline gene, possibly because of a read error. At the DNA level, this CDR3 is encoded by other sequences in the same sample as well. The chain links TRBV19 to TRBJ1-1; TRBD1 aligns across 10 bases. Germline V gene data show CDR1 as LNHDA and CDR2 as SQIVND (reference sequence). CDR3 length: 15 residues. The chain's CDR3 is CASRKWDRGNTEAFF. In nucleotides, the CDR3 is TGTGCCAGTAGGAAATGGGACAGGGGAAACACTGAGGCTTTCTTT. The complete variable domain, with remaining parts taken from reference TRBV19 and TRBJ1-1, reads DGGITQSPKYLFRKEGQNVTLSCEQNLNHDAMYWYRQDPGQGLRLIYYSQIVNDFQKGDIAEGYSVSREKKESFPLTVTSAQKNPTAFYLCASRKWDRGNTEAFFGQGTRLTVV.

The genes are TRBV9 and TRBJ1-1; TRBD1 matches 8 bases. The CDR3 totals 13 residues. The V gene end was trimmed by 7 bases and the J gene end by 0 bases; junction bases not matched to a gene: 2. The V gene's germline CDR1 is SGDLS and CDR2 YYNGEE. As DNA, the CDR3 is TGTGCCAGCGCAGGGGGCATGAACACTGAAGCTTTCTTT. Encoded protein: CASAGGMNTEAFF.

The chain recombines TRBV19 with TRBJ2-7; tentative D call: TRBD2 (6 bases). V was trimmed by 0 bases and J by 2 bases, leaving 11 bases between them. Germline CDR1 and CDR2: LNHDA and SQIVND (reference sequence). The CDR3 totals 15 residues. The CDR3 DNA reads TGTGCCAGTAGTATAGAGCGGGGCCCGACCTACGAGCAGTACTTC. Protein sequence: CASSIERGPTYEQYF.

This chain connects TRBV9 to TRBJ2-5, with TRBD1 matching 7 bases. The CDR3 has 16 amino acids. V lost 3 bases, J lost 0 bases, and 8 bases stayed unmatched. Germline V lookup: CDR1 SGDLS, CDR2 YYNGEE. CDR3: CASSGAVTGNQETQYF. The CDR3 nucleotides read TGTGCCAGCAGCGGGGCCGTGACAGGGAACCAAGAGACCCAGTACTTC.

The chain combines TRBV19 with TRBJ1-1, with TRBD1 as a possible D gene (5 bases). Germline CDR1 reads LNHDA; CDR2 reads SQIVND (reference sequence). Trimming cost V 5 bases and J 1 base, with 11 bases left between them. CDR3 length equals 14 residues. CDR3 sequence: CASSFAQGNTEAFF. Here the CDR3 DNA reads TGTGCCAGTAGTTTTGCCCAGGGGAACACTGAAGCTTTCTTT.

The chain links TRBV7-9 to TRBJ1-1; 10 bases are a match to TRBD1. The V gene end was trimmed by 1 base and the J gene end by 1 base; junction bases not matched to a gene: 3. CDR1 and CDR2 from the germline V gene are SEHNR and FQNEAQ (reference sequence). The CDR3 contains 16 residues. CDR3 region: CASSLGQGAGNTEAFF. DNA of the CDR3: TGTGCCAGCAGCTTAGGACAGGGGGCAGGGAACACTGAAGCTTTCTTT. The full variable domain, in which reference TRBV7-9 and TRBJ1-1 provide the parts outside the CDR3, is DTGVSQNPRHKITKRGQNVTFRCDPISEHNRLYWYRQTLGQGPEFLTYFQNEAQLEKSRLLSDRFSAERPKGSFSTLEIQRTEQGDSAMYLCASSLGQGAGNTEAFFGQGTRLTVV.

The chain is built from TRBV6-1 and TRBJ2-5, with 11 bases identical to TRBD1. TRBJ2-7 matches the DNA end more closely, so the J call is doubtful. CDR1 MNHNS and CDR2 SASEGT come from the germline V gene. This CDR3 is 15 amino acids long. The DNA of the CDR3 is TGTGCCAGCAGTGAATTGGGACAGGGGGCCTACGAGCAGTACTTC. Encoded protein: CASSELGQGAYEQYF.

The rearrangement links TRBV5-1 to TRBJ2-1, with D maybe TRBD2 (5 bases). Trimming took 0 bases from V and 7 from J, leaving 11 bases between them. Germline CDR1 and CDR2: SGHRS and YFSETQ. This CDR3 comprises 14 residues. DNA for the CDR3: TGCGCCAGCAGCTTGGCCCCTGCGGGTAATGAGCAGTTCTTC. It codes for CASSLAPAGNEQFF.

This chain links TRBV15 with TRBJ1-4, with D possibly being TRBD1 (5 bases). The CDR3 consists of 15 residues. Germline lookup yields CDR1 LNHNV and CDR2 YYDKDF (reference sequence). The ends were cut back, 0 bases at V and 4 bases at J, with 9 bases in the middle. The CDR3 bases are TGTGCCACCAGCAGAGACTGGGACTTTAATGAAAAACTGTTTTTT. It translates to CATSRDWDFNEKLFF.

The chain carries TRBV18 and TRBJ2-7, with TRBD1 identical over 7 bases. CDR3 size: 14 residues. V gave up 1 base and J gave up 6 bases; unmatched junction bases: 6. Germline loops: CDR1 KGHSH, CDR2 LQKENI. The CDR3 protein is CASSPRDRAVEQYF. For the CDR3, the DNA is TGTGCCAGCTCACCACGAGACAGGGCCGTCGAGCAGTACTTC.

The chain recombines TRBV7-2 with TRBJ2-5; tentatively, D is TRBD2 (6 bases). Germline CDR1 reads SGHTA; CDR2 reads FQGNSA. V lost 6 bases and J 7 bases, leaving 21 bases between the germline ends. CDR3 length equals 15 residues. CDR3 nucleotide sequence: TGTGCCAGCAGGTACATGCTGGCGGGGTCGGTGACCCAGTACTTC. Protein: CASRYMLAGSVTQYF.

In DNA form, the CDR3 reads TGTGCCAGCAGGGGACTAGCGGGTACTTACAATGAGCAGTTCTTC. Its translation: CASRGLAGTYNEQFF. This sequence joins TRBV5-4 and TRBJ2-1; 12 positions match TRBD2. The CDR3 has 15 residues. With 5 bases clipped from V and 4 bases from J, the junction kept 4 bases outside the gene matches. Germline assignment: CDR1 SGHNT and CDR2 YYREEE (reference sequence).

J is TRBJ2-1 and V is TRBV19; 13 bases are shared with TRBD2. This CDR3 is built from 16 residues. J was trimmed by 0 bases and V by 7 bases; bases with no gene match: 3. Germline CDR1 LNHDA, CDR2 SQIVND (reference sequence). The CDR3 here is CASKGLAGNSYNEQFF. The CDR3 bases are TGTGCCAGTAAGGGACTAGCGGGGAACTCCTACAATGAGCAGTTCTTC.

The chain has TRBV5-4 and TRBJ1-2; unclear D gene. Germline CDR1 is SGHNT and CDR2 is YYREEE (reference sequence). V lost 1 base to trimming and J lost 3 bases, with 10 bases between them. CDR3 length: 14 residues. The CDR3 sequence: CASSLIQSYYGYTF. The CDR3 bases are TGTGCCAGCAGCTTGATACAGTCGTACTATGGCTACACCTTC.

The rearrangement links TRBV7-6 to TRBJ1-2, with 7 bases aligning to TRBD1. The germline V gene has CDR1 SGHVS and CDR2 FNYEAQ. V trimming: 3 bases; J trimming: 5 bases; junction bases outside the gene matches: 3. CDR3 size: 13 residues. The CDR3: CASSLGTVYGYTF. The CDR3 region has the DNA TGTGCCAGCAGCTTGGGGACAGTTTATGGCTACACCTTC.

The V gene is TRBV18, the J gene TRBJ2-3; 16 bases line up with TRBD2. The CDR3 extends over 17 amino acids. J gave up 6 bases and V 1 base, and 4 bases lay outside the gene matches. Germline V gives CDR1 KGHSH, CDR2 LQKENI. CDR3 bases: TGTGCCAGCTCACCACTCGGGACTAGCGGGAGGGCGGATACGCAGTATTTT. This codes for CASSPLGTSGRADTQYF.

The V call is TRBV20-1, the J call TRBJ2-7; 7 bases align to TRBD1. V trimming: 6 bases; J trimming: 4 bases; junction bases outside the gene matches: 3. The CDR3 extends over 11 amino acids. Germline CDR1 reads DFQATT; CDR2 reads SNEGSKA (reference sequence). The CDR3, as DNA: TGCAGTGCAAACAGGGGATACGAGCAGTACTTC. Its translation is CSANRGYEQYF.

The chain joins TRBV19 to TRBJ2-4, with TRBD2 as a possible D gene (6 bases). V was clipped by 3 bases and J by 0 bases, with 12 bases between them. Germline assignment: CDR1 LNHDA and CDR2 SQIVND (reference sequence). This CDR3 is 16 amino acids long. The CDR3 loop reads CASSITGTLAKNIQYF. The CDR3 nucleotides read TGTGCCAGTAGTATTACCGGGACTCTAGCCAAAAACATTCAGTACTTC.